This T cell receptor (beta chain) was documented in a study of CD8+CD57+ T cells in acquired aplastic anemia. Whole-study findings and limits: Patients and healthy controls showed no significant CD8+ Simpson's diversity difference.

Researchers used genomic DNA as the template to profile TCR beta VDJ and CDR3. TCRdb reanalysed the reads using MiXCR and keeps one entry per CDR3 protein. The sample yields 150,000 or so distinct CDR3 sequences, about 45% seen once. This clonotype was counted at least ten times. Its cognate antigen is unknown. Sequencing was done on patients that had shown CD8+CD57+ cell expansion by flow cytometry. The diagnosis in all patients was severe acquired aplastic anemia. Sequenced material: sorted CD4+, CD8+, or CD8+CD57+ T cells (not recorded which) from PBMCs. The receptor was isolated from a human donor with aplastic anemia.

The CDR3 DNA reads TGTGCCATCAGTTTTACTAGCGCACCCCAGTACTTC. Encoded protein: CAISFTSAPQYF. The chain combines TRBV10-3 with TRBJ2-5; TRBD2 aligns across 7 bases. Germline values: CDR1 ENHRY, CDR2 SYGVKD. CDR3 length: 12 residues. V shed 5 bases, J shed 9 bases, and the junction held 6 bases outside the gene matches.